Each of the 10 T cell receptor beta chains below was sequenced from the same sample in a study of T cells in Graves' hyperthyroidism and ophthalmopathy (dated 2019 in TCRdb). Library construction relied on multiplex PCR. The sequencing machine was an Illumina HiSeq 2000. The TCR beta CDR3 regions were amplified from RNA transcripts. A first-round RT-PCR of the TCR CDR3 used the HTBI primer set with the Qiagen OneStep RT-PCR kit. TCRdb passed the public sequencing reads through fastp at Q25 and MiXCR, retaining productive beta sequences. All rows with the same CDR3 protein become a single entry with the most common DNA and genes. The sample table contains about 500,000 distinct CDR3 sequences; only one count was recorded for over 45% of them. Of the sample, about two fifths falls within the top ten clones. Sequencing used peripheral blood or thyroid tissue (not recorded which). These receptors all stem from an adult woman with Graves' disease, either hyperthyroidism or ophthalmopathy (not recorded which).

This clonotype has a count of ten or more. The J gene is TRBJ1-1, the V gene TRBV6-1; 8 bases agree with TRBD1. CDR1 and CDR2 (germline): MNHNS, SASEGT. Losses at the gene ends were 5 bases for V and 8 bases for J; bases not matched to a gene: 4. This CDR3 contains 12 residues. The CDR3 loop reads CASSNRGKEAFF. The CDR3, as DNA: TGTGCCAGCAGTAACAGGGGGAAGGAAGCTTTCTTT.

The V gene is TRBV10-3, the J gene TRBJ1-5; D uncertain. V dropped 0 bases and J dropped 7 bases, with 13 bases sitting between them. The CDR3 is 15 residues long. From germline, CDR1 is ENHRY and CDR2 SYGVKD. CDR3 nucleotide sequence: TGTGCCATCAGTGAGTCGGGCCCCCTGGGCCAGCCCCAGCATTTT. Its protein product is CAISESGPLGQPQHF.

V gene TRBV2 combines with J gene TRBJ2-6; 7 nucleotides agree with TRBD1. CDR1 is SNHLY and CDR2 is FYNNEI in the germline V gene. The V gene end was trimmed by 6 bases and the J gene end by 3 bases; junction bases not matched to a gene: 5. The CDR3 is 15 amino acids. The CDR3 is CASRGDSYGANVLTF. The CDR3 region has the DNA TGTGCCAGCAGGGGGGACAGCTATGGGGCCAACGTCCTGACTTTC.

In this sample, this clonotype turned up many times. The rearrangement links TRBV7-9 to TRBJ1-3; a weak D match, TRBD1 (6 bases). CDR3 length: 14 amino acids. CDR1 and CDR2 (germline): SEHNR, FQNEAQ (reference sequence). V was pared by 5 bases and J by 2 bases, with 10 bases between. The DNA for the CDR3 is TGTGCCAGCAGCCAGAACAGGGCTGGAAACACCATATATTTT. Translating gives CASSQNRAGNTIYF.

This clonotype showed up many times. This sequence joins TRBV29-1 and TRBJ2-5; the match to TRBD1 covers 7 bases. In germline, CDR1 is SQVTM, CDR2 ANQGSEA. This CDR3 spans 15 amino acids. V was pared by 6 bases and J by 2 bases, with 12 bases of the junction left unmatched. CDR3 DNA sequence: TGCAGCGTCCTCCCCCGACAGGGAATGCAAGAGACCCAGTACTTC. Amino acids: CSVLPRQGMQETQYF.

The table lists this clonotype with many counts. This chain connects TRBV29-1 to TRBJ2-6, with a tentative D call TRBD1 (6 bases). V was clipped by 4 bases and J by 0 bases, with 19 bases between them. Germline V lookup: CDR1 SQVTM, CDR2 ANQGSEA. The CDR3 spans 18 residues. The CDR3 DNA follows: TGCAGCGTTGGGGGTCTACAGGGCGGGCACTCTGGGGCCAACGTCCTGACTTTC. Encoded protein: CSVGGLQGGHSGANVLTF.

This clonotype was seen a handful of times. One end of the junction is discordant with germline, which a read error may explain. The chain carries TRBV7-9 and TRBJ2-7, with TRBD2 matching 10 bases. Germline V gives CDR1 SEHNR, CDR2 FQNEAQ (reference sequence). There are 14 residues in the CDR3. CDR3: CASRLGLAGDEQYF. The CDR3 nucleotides are TGTGCCAGCCGCTTGGGGCTAGCGGGAGACGAGCAGTACTTC.

This clonotype appeared a few times. J is TRBJ2-5 and V is TRBV20-1; 9 positions agree with TRBD2. Germline V CDR1 and CDR2: DFQATT, SNEGSKA (reference sequence). The CDR3 loop spans 14 amino acids. V dropped 7 bases and J dropped 1; count of bases not matched to a gene: 7. In nucleotides, the CDR3 is TGCAGTGGCCTACGGCGGGAGGGCCAAGAGACCCAGTACTTC. Residues: CSGLRREGQETQYF.

DNA of the CDR3: TGTGCCAGCAGTGAATATGGACAGGGATCCTACGAGCAGTACTTC. It specifies CASSEYGQGSYEQYF. The genes are TRBV25-1 and TRBJ2-7, with 8 nucleotides matching TRBD1. Germline CDR1 MGHDK, CDR2 SYGVNS. Trimming at V came to 0 bases and at J to 1 base, leaving 2 bases not matched to a gene. The CDR3 consists of 15 residues.

The V and J genes are TRBV13 and TRBJ2-2; no clear D. The V gene lost 8 bases and the J gene lost 1 base, with 17 bases spanning the gap. CDR1 PRHDT and CDR2 FYEKMQ come from the germline V gene (reference sequence). CDR3 length equals 16 residues. CDR3 DNA: TGTGCCAGCCGTTTCCGGAGCCCAGAGAACACCGGGGAGCTGTTTTTT. It translates to CASRFRSPENTGELFF.